This T cell receptor beta chain was identified during a study of Ad26.COV2.S vaccination and SARS-CoV-2 variants (dated by TCRdb to 2020 to 2023). Concerning the study at large: Donors in the vaccine arm were drawn from COV1001, a multicentre, randomized, double-blind, placebo-controlled phase I-IIa trial testing Ad26.COV2.S in healthy adults. Ad26.COV2.S was administered intramuscularly at 5 x 10^10 or 1 x 10^11 viral particles, either as a single shot or as two shots given 56 days apart. TCRbeta repertoire sequencing was used to assess the specificity and breadth of SARS-CoV-2-reactive T cell receptors after Ad26.COV2.S vaccination. A total of 32 samples were included in the TCR-sequenced set, comprising around 19 Ad26.COV2.S vaccine recipients, 5 placebo recipients and 8 SARS-CoV-2 convalescent individuals. Participants in the trial were split at random into five groups of five each, receiving low-dose or high-dose Ad26.COV2.S once or twice, or else placebo on both occasions. Investigators did not know the trial group allocation while performing experiments and assessing outcomes.

The immunoSEQ Assay was used to sequence TCRbeta CDR3 regions. After extraction, genomic DNA underwent amplification by bias-controlled multiplex PCR, followed by high-throughput sequencing. From the authors' description of their analysis: To quantify the absolute abundance of every unique TCRbeta CDR3 region, sequences were collapsed and filtered. T cell fraction was estimated by normalizing TCRbeta template counts to usable DNA, with usable DNA measured through amplification of reference genes found in all nucleated cells. Repertoire TCRs were annotated as SARS-CoV-2-specific by exact matching of V gene, CDR3 amino acid sequence and J gene to a known reactive TCR set. The reference SARS-CoV-2 TCR set was derived from MIRA and filtered for enrichment in COVID-19-positive ImmuneCODE repertoires, a step that removed public or cross-reactive TCRs. Based on the MIRA antigens, annotated TCRs were further analysed at the level of specific ORF or position within ORF. Depth was the summed frequency of annotated unique rearrangements, while breadth was defined as annotated unique rearrangements over total unique productive rearrangements. Two-sided Wilcoxon rank-sum tests were used to compare TCR breadth between groups. As stored in TCRdb, this immuneACCESS dataset retains in-frame rearrangements with V and J assigned. A fraction of the clones does not appear; measured against another copy, unresolved V genes explain less than half of the discrepancy, and the remainder lacks a known reason. That table furnishes V, J and clone size, whereas the DNA furnished D and trimming. The sample has around 270,000 clones on record, about 83% of them singletons. The ten largest clones take up nearly 3% of the sample.

The CDR3 starts with the cysteine, ends with the phenylalanine, and has 13 residues. The kept DNA is CDR3 alone, 39 bases in frame from the first base. The CDR1 and CDR2 encoded by the germline V gene are SGHRS and YFSETQ. V and J are truncated by 4 bases and 4 bases respectively, leaving an intervening sequence of 9 bases. Overall study results and their limits: Vaccine and placebo recipients had similar non-spike TCR breadth, a finding consistent with the vaccine containing only spike. The study was not powered to compare responses between vaccine doses or regimens. It was noted by the authors that total T cell responses may have been underestimated by the TCR breadth and depth analyses. After vaccination, spike-specific CD8+ and CD4+ T cell responses were reported to show substantial breadth. Ad26.COV2.S recipients had higher spike-specific TCR breadth than placebo recipients (P = 0.0014).

About this clone itself: Its antigen specificity is not known. Per-nucleotide qualities are absent, and no much larger clonotype sits a single base away. Additional DNA sequences in this sample encode the identical CDR3.

The meaning of the sample's treatment or condition label: around 19 received Ad26.COV2.S at low or high dose, single or two shots; 5 received placebo; per-sample allocation not given. Repertoires of vaccine and placebo recipients were sequenced from samples collected on day 63 after the first injection. Between 29 July and 7 August 2020, Cohort 1b enrolled about two dozen adults aged 18-55 years at one site in Boston, USA. Ad26.COV2.S was a replication-incompetent adenovirus type 26 vector that expressed a prefusion-stabilized SARS-CoV-2 spike protein derived from the original Wuhan strain. The clonotype was recovered from a person between 18 and 59 years old who received the Ad26.COV2.S COVID-19 vaccine or a placebo. The V and J genes are TRBV5-1 and TRBJ1-5, with the D gene uncertain. This specimen consisted of peripheral blood, obtained in a trial of Ad26.COV2.S vaccine versus placebo. CDR3 protein: CASSLRGNQPQHF. The DNA reads as follows: TGCGCCAGCAGCCTGAGAGGGAATCAGCCCCAGCATTTT.